The 4 T cell receptor beta chains given below trace back to one sample, sequenced in a study of cytomegalovirus exposure and HLA in healthy donors. It was with 60 Vbeta and 13 Jbeta primers that the PCR ran. The assay was immunoSEQ multiplex PCR, and TCRdb's table has in-frame clones only and misses some. The sample shows about 170,000 clones, 62% of them seen only once. What was sequenced was PBMCs. These receptors were obtained from a middle-aged man in good health and CMV-seronegative.

The V call is TRBV28, the J call TRBJ2-7, with unresolved D. Germline V gives CDR1 MDHEN, CDR2 SYDVKM. The CDR3 extends over 17 amino acids. Between the trimmed V and J ends, which lost 6 bases and 0 bases, there was a span of 21 bases. The CDR3 sequence: CASSPSPRVRISYEQYF. CDR3 DNA: TGTGCCAGCAGCCCTTCTCCCCGGGTGAGGATCTCCTACGAGCAGTACTTC.

The chain links TRBV5-6 to TRBJ2-1; 9 bases align to TRBD2. The J segment lost 6 bases and the V segment lost 2 bases, leaving 0 bases of the junction unmatched. This CDR3 has 13 residues. Germline loops: CDR1 SGHDT, CDR2 YYEEEE. The CDR3 reads CASSFSGSNEQFF. In nucleotides, the CDR3 is TGTGCCAGCAGCTTTAGCGGGAGCAATGAGCAGTTCTTC.

This clone came up a few times. V is TRBV7-3 and J is TRBJ2-1, with TRBD2 identical over 12 bases. This CDR3 is 15 amino acids long. V lost 5 bases, J lost 4 bases, and 3 bases stayed unmatched. Germline V CDR1 and CDR2: SGHTA, FQGTGA. Here the CDR3 DNA reads TGTGCCAGCAGCGATCTAGCGGGAGGGTACAATGAGCAGTTCTTC. Protein: CASSDLAGGYNEQFF.

This clone occurred a few times. Other DNA sequences of this sample code for an identical CDR3. The V gene is TRBV5-4, the J gene TRBJ1-1; TRBD1 is a possible D gene (6 bases). V lost 4 bases and J lost 1, with 11 bases in between. CDR1 and CDR2 (germline): SGHNT, YYREEE (reference sequence). CDR3 length equals 14 residues. This chain's CDR3 is CASSEGQTNTEAFF. As DNA, the CDR3 is TGTGCCAGCAGCGAAGGACAGACGAACACTGAAGCTTTCTTT.